This TCR beta chain was recorded in a study of tumor-infiltrating lymphocytes in primary liver carcinoma. Study findings and constraints: Just about 7-24% of leading clones were found in every one of five regions. Tumor-adjacent and tumor-blood pairs shared a smaller degree of overlap than tumor region pairs.

A primer matching the constant region was used to make TCR beta cDNA from 500 to 600 ng of total RNA. The TCR beta library was amplified through three nested multiplex PCR rounds in a modified ARM-PCR procedure. TRBV1-TRBV30 forward primers paired with a C-beta reverse primer drove the first two PCR rounds, around 9 cycles each. TCRdb itself ran the multiplex PCR reads through MiXCR, one entry per CDR3 protein. The table lists some 180,000 distinct CDR3 sequences, roughly 80% of them singletons. Of note for this clonotype: The antigen remains undetermined. The junction differs from germline at one of its ends, possibly a read error.

This CDR3 contains 13 residues. Between about 19 and 34 mg of unsorted bulk tissue served as the source from which RNA and DNA were co-extracted. No patient had received treatment, and all had chronic HBV infection. The chain couples TRBV12-3 or TRBV12-4 to TRBJ2-5; D is unclear. The specimen sequenced was tumor tissue from primary liver carcinoma. This TCR was recovered from a middle-aged man with primary liver carcinoma and hepatitis B virus infection. CDR3 nucleotides: TGTGCCAGAAGTTTGTCCGGTGTTGAGACCCAGTACTTC. Protein sequence: CARSLSGVETQYF.